This TCR beta chain came from a study of graft-versus-host responses after intestinal transplantation listed by TCRdb under 2021. Turning to the overall study: Recipients received multivisceral, liver-intestinal, or isolated intestinal transplants. Every recipient was given anti-thymocyte globulin induction, followed by roughly 3 years of maintenance tacrolimus and steroids. Alloreactive clones were identified by sequencing pre-transplant mixed lymphocyte reaction products and comparing these products with unstimulated pre-transplant donor and recipient T cells. Rather than going through the commercial service, samples from a few later patients were sequenced in-house on an Illumina MiSeq and processed with MiXCR. A cohort of under 30 intestinal transplant recipients, including one retransplant, was enrolled, and a few patients lacking pretransplant specimens were excluded. Graft-versus-host and host-versus-graft alloreactive T cell clones were tracked in the graft, circulation and bone marrow after intestinal transplantation using bulk TCR-beta CDR3 sequencing. A peak of at least 4% donor T cells among recipient peripheral blood mononuclear cells was the definition used for donor T cell macrochimerism.

Preparation of the library involved the immunoSEQ multiplex PCR assay. For most patients, genomic DNA was subjected to high-throughput TCR-beta CDR3 sequencing by Adaptive Biotechnologies. Per the original workflow: TCR sequencing data for more than 15 patients were retrieved from Adaptive's ImmunoSEQ software; three other patients were processed with MiXCR and VDJtools. CDR3 nucleotide sequences shared by donor and recipient were removed because the origin of these sequences could not be assigned. Alloreactive clones required at least 2-fold expansion over unstimulated cells and minimum CFSE-low frequency of 0.002% (template counts) or 0.001% (read counts). Clones were considered mappable if detected in sequenced pre-transplant spleen, lymph node, or MLR CFSE-low populations of the donor or recipient. Cumulative frequency of alloreactive clones was calculated as a percentage of all sequences weighted by copy number. The table was pulled from immuneACCESS by TCRdb, which kept in-frame rearrangements only. Such tables lose some clones; where checked, under half of the loss comes from unresolved V genes, and the rest has no known cause. Clone size and V and J calls were adopted from that table, with D and trimming inferred from the DNA. The table for this sample lists more than 9,000 clones; 90% to 95% of them were counted only once. The ten largest make up more than 4% of the sample.

From cysteine to phenylalanine, the CDR3 is 13 amino acids long. CDR3 DNA only is kept here, 39 bases in frame from base 1. V drops 1 base and J drops 8 bases, leaving 11 bases in between. Reading the germline V gene (reference sequence) gives CDR1 LNHDA and CDR2 SQIVND. Worth noting for this clone: The antigen it binds to is not known. The input lacks base qualities; no much larger clone sits a single base away.

What the research found in general, with its limitations: Patients with donor T cell macrochimerism had high GvH to HvG T cell clonal ratios in their allografts. Peak levels of circulating GvH clones were associated with declines in HvG clones early after transplant. GvH clones were found in recipient bone marrow, and some of the GvH clones appeared earlier in ileal mucosa or blood, which is consistent with an intestinal mucosal origin. Conclusions were limited by the relatively low number and heterogeneity of intestinal transplant patients.

Blood samples were collected up to 4 times in the first month after transplant and then at least monthly when available. Source: PBMCs, taken almost 70 days after transplant. The rearrangement combines TRBV19 with TRBJ1-2; the D gene cannot be named for sure. The source is a human patient who received an intestinal transplant, so some T cells may come from the graft donor. The CDR3 has the sequence CASSIGAGSGYTF. The DNA sequence is as follows: TGTGCCAGTAGTATAGGGGCGGGATCCGGCTACACCTTC.